The 21 T cell receptor beta chains listed next were all sequenced from one sample in a study of long-term antiretroviral therapy in people with HIV. With survey level as its setting, the immunoSEQ assay was v3.0. Measured with immunoSEQ multiplex PCR; TCRdb has only the in-frame clones, and not every one. Of 26,000 or so clones in the sample, roughly 78% were seen once. The sample in question was unsorted PBMCs, obtained 1.5 years before starting antiretroviral therapy. The receptors were gathered from a young man with HIV.

V is TRBV21-1 and J is TRBJ2-1; the table's D call, TRBD2, has no DNA check behind it. TRBV21-1 is reported as a pseudogene. This CDR3 spans 16 amino acids. The DNA for the CDR3 is TGTGCCAGCAGCAAAGGGGGCGGGAGATCCTACAATGAGCAGTTCTTC. This encodes CASSKGGGRSYNEQFF.

The chain uses TRBV30 and TRBJ2-7, with TRBD2 matching over 7 bases. After removal of 3 bases from V and 0 bases from J, the junction contained 8 bases not matched to a gene. CDR1 and CDR2 (germline): GTSNPN, SVGIG (reference sequence). The CDR3 is made up of 15 amino acids. For the CDR3, the DNA is TGTGCCTGGAGATACCCGAGCGGGAACTCCTACGAGCAGTACTTC. Its protein is CAWRYPSGNSYEQYF.

The V call is TRBV7-8, the J call TRBJ1-5; no firm D call. V was trimmed by 0 bases and J by 7 bases, leaving 13 bases between them. Germline loops: CDR1 SGHVS, CDR2 FQNEAQ. This CDR3 has 15 amino acids. This CDR3 is CASSLALSTNQPQHF. The CDR3 nucleotides read TGTGCCAGCAGCTTAGCGCTGTCCACCAACCAGCCCCAGCATTTT.

The genes are TRBV9 and TRBJ2-2; D call uncertain. This CDR3 spans 14 amino acids. The germline CDR1 and CDR2 sequences are SGDLS and YYNGEE. V was clipped by 0 bases and J by 5 bases, with 8 bases between them. The DNA for the CDR3 is TGTGCCAGCAGCGTAGTATCTGGAACCGGGGAGCTGTTTTTT. Its protein is CASSVVSGTGELFF. Full variable domain (missing parts from reference TRBV9 and TRBJ2-2): DSGVTQTPKHLITATGQRVTLRCSPRSGDLSVYWYQQSLDQGLQFLIQYYNGEERAKGNILERFSAQQFPDLHSELNLSSLELGDSALYFCASSVVSGTGELFFGEGSRLTVL.

This clone was seen only a few times. This rearrangement joins TRBV7-9 to TRBJ2-7, with a possible D match to TRBD2 (6 bases). Germline loops: CDR1 SEHNR, CDR2 FQNEAQ (reference sequence). The CDR3 contains 14 residues. Trimming pared 3 bases from V and 2 bases from J, leaving 11 bases between. The CDR3 bases are TGTGCCAGCAGCTTCGGGGGTGGGCCCTACGAGCAGTACTTC. Translation: CASSFGGGPYEQYF.

V gene TRBV27 combines with J gene TRBJ2-7; D gene uncertain. The V end lost 4 bases, the J end lost 3 bases, and 4 bases lay between the germline ends. The V gene's germline CDR1 is MNHEY and CDR2 SMNVEV (reference sequence). CDR3 length: 11 residues. The CDR3 DNA is TGTGCCAGCAGTTCATTCTACGAGCAGTACTTC. Residues: CASSSFYEQYF.

This clone was observed once. J is TRBJ1-5 and V is TRBV5-8; 7 positions agree with TRBD1. The CDR3 length is 15 residues. From germline, CDR1 is SGHTS and CDR2 YDEGEE. V shed 3 bases, J shed 2 bases, and the junction held 5 bases outside the gene matches. CDR3 nucleotide sequence: TGTGCCAGCAGCTCGACAGGGTATGGCAATCAGCCCCAGCATTTT. Amino acids: CASSSTGYGNQPQHF. The full variable domain, completed using reference TRBV5-8 and TRBJ1-5, is EAGVTQSPTHLIKTRGQQATLRCSPISGHTSVYWYQQALGLGLQFLLWYDEGEERNRGNFPPRFSGRQFPNYSSELNVNALELEDSALYLCASSSTGYGNQPQHFGDGTRLSIL.

This clone has just one count. This chain links TRBV2 with TRBJ2-1; possible D gene TRBD2, 6 bases. The CDR3 spans 14 residues. V was shortened by 6 bases and J by 5 bases, with 14 bases between the two germline ends. The V gene's germline CDR1 is SNHLY and CDR2 FYNNEI. CDR3 in DNA: TGTGCCAGCAGAGGGACTCACCAAGACAATGAGCAGTTCTTC. Its translation is CASRGTHQDNEQFF.

A single count supports this clone. The J gene is TRBJ2-6, the V gene TRBV19; 8 nucleotides match TRBD1. The V gene end was trimmed by 1 base and the J gene end by 0 bases; junction bases not matched to a gene: 8. The CDR3 totals 19 residues. The V gene's germline CDR1 is LNHDA and CDR2 SQIVND (reference sequence). As DNA, the CDR3 is TGTGCCAGTAGTATAGCCGGGACAGGCCCCCCCTCTGGGGCCAACGTCCTGACTTTC. Its protein is CASSIAGTGPPSGANVLTF.

The chain has TRBV5-1 and TRBJ2-7, with D perhaps TRBD2 (5 bases). V was trimmed by 3 bases and J by 2 bases, leaving 6 bases between them. Per germline, CDR1 SGHRS and CDR2 YFSETQ. The CDR3 has 12 residues. CDR3 region: CASSSGTYEQYF. CDR3 coding DNA: TGCGCCAGCAGCTCCGGGACCTACGAGCAGTACTTC.

J is TRBJ2-5 and V is TRBV5-1; no clear D. V lost 4 bases, J lost 5 bases, and 9 bases lay in between. CDR1 is SGHRS, CDR2 YFSETQ, per germline. This CDR3 spans 12 amino acids. The CDR3: CASSPGGETQYF. DNA for the CDR3: TGCGCCAGCAGCCCGGGTGGGGAGACCCAGTACTTC.

DNA for the CDR3: TGTGCCAGCAGTTTGACTAGCGGGAGAGGTGAGCAGTTCTTC. It yields the protein CASSLTSGRGEQFF. This chain links TRBV28 with TRBJ2-1; 12 bases fit TRBD2. The CDR3 runs 14 residues. Per the germline V gene, CDR1 is MDHEN and CDR2 is SYDVKM. The J segment lost 9 bases and the V segment lost 3 bases, leaving 3 bases of the junction unmatched. Variable domain in full (rest from reference TRBV28 and TRBJ2-1): DVKVTQSSRYLVKRTGEKVFLECVQDMDHENMFWYRQDPGLGLRLIYFSYDVKMKEKGDIPEGYSVSREKKERFSLILESASTNQTSMYLCASSLTSGRGEQFFGPGTRLTVL.

This clone showed up just a few times. The V call is TRBV13, the J call TRBJ1-1; D gene ambiguous. CDR1 is PRHDT, CDR2 FYEKMQ, per germline (reference sequence). V lost 6 bases and J lost 6, with 17 bases in between. The CDR3 sequence is 14 residues long. CDR3: CASRLAPPSPEAFF. The CDR3 bases are TGTGCCAGCAGACTGGCACCCCCAAGCCCTGAAGCTTTCTTT.

The chain joins TRBV5-4 to TRBJ2-3; 9 bases are a match to TRBD1. CDR1 SGHNT and CDR2 YYREEE come from the germline V gene (reference sequence). V shed 4 bases, J shed 5 bases, and the junction held 8 bases outside the gene matches. The CDR3 totals 15 residues. CDR3 DNA sequence: TGTGCCAGCAGCGCACTTACAGGGGGCAGAGATACGCAGTATTTT. Translation gives CASSALTGGRDTQYF.

V gene TRBV19 combines with J gene TRBJ2-7; D possibly corresponds to TRBD2 (6 bases). CDR3 length: 14 residues. V lost 5 bases to trimming and J lost 3 bases, with 14 bases between them. CDR1 and CDR2 (germline): LNHDA, SQIVND (reference sequence). The CDR3, as DNA: TGTGCCAGTAGTCCTGCGGAGGGGAGCTACGAGCAGTACTTC. Residues: CASSPAEGSYEQYF.

The sample holds a few counts of this clone. The rearrangement joins TRBV6-6 to TRBJ2-7; D is possibly TRBD1 or TRBD2 (6 bases each). Deletions cut 2 bases from V and 7 bases from J, with 18 bases between. Germline assignment: CDR1 MNHNY and CDR2 SVGAGI (reference sequence). The CDR3 is 15 residues long. CDR3 residues: CASSYLDMGAGEQYF. The CDR3 coding sequence is TGTGCCAGCAGTTACCTTGATATGGGGGCGGGGGAGCAGTACTTC.

This rearrangement joins TRBV5-5 to TRBJ2-3, with 12 bases that match TRBD2. This CDR3 has 15 residues. The V gene end was trimmed by 3 bases and the J gene end by 4 bases; junction bases not matched to a gene: 3. CDR1 and CDR2 (germline): SGHKS, YYEKEE (reference sequence). In nucleotides, the CDR3 is TGTGCCAGCAGCTCTAGCGGGGGGGCCCCAGATACGCAGTATTTT. Its protein product is CASSSSGGAPDTQYF.

The chain combines TRBV7-9 with TRBJ2-7; D might be TRBD2 (5 bases). The CDR3 is made up of 16 amino acids. Germline lookup yields CDR1 SEHNR and CDR2 FQNEAQ (reference sequence). V was pared by 1 base and J by 3 bases, with 16 bases between. The CDR3 loop is CASSLEPSTRDYEQYF. As DNA, the CDR3 is TGTGCCAGCAGCTTAGAACCATCCACTAGGGACTACGAGCAGTACTTC.

The chain uses TRBV5-1 and TRBJ2-2; possible D gene TRBD2, 6 bases. The CDR3 is made up of 14 amino acids. Deletions cut 1 base from V and 7 bases from J, with 11 bases between. Germline lookup yields CDR1 SGHRS and CDR2 YFSETQ. CDR3 sequence (DNA): TGCGCCAGCAGCTTGTGGGGGGACGGCGGGGAGCTGTTTTTT. It translates to CASSLWGDGGELFF. The whole variable domain, filled in from reference TRBV5-1 and TRBJ2-2, reads KAGVTQTPRYLIKTRGQQVTLSCSPISGHRSVSWYQQTPGQGLQFLFEYFSETQRNKGNFPGRFSGRQFSNSRSEMNVSTLELGDSALYLCASSLWGDGGELFFGEGSRLTVL.

This clone came up a few times. V gene TRBV19 combines with J gene TRBJ1-5, with D uncertain. Between the trimmed V and J ends, which lost 5 bases and 1 base, there was a span of 15 bases. CDR1 and CDR2 (germline): LNHDA, SQIVND (reference sequence). The CDR3 runs to 16 residues. CDR3 DNA sequence: TGTGCCAGTAGTTTCGGGCCCAAGGGAAGCAATCAGCCCCAGCATTTT. It encodes CASSFGPKGSNQPQHF.

J is TRBJ2-7 and V is TRBV2; D ambiguous. The germline gives CDR1 SNHLY, CDR2 FYNNEI. The V end was cut by 3 bases, the J end by 3 bases, with 18 bases between. The CDR3 has 16 residues. CDR3 residues: CASSELFGLQNYEQYF. Written as DNA, the CDR3 is TGTGCCAGCAGTGAGCTGTTCGGTCTACAGAACTACGAGCAGTACTTC.